This T cell receptor (beta chain) was sequenced in a study of STAT5B mutations in CD4+ large granular lymphocyte leukemia. The assay was run at survey level. Sequencing used immunoSEQ multiplex PCR; TCRdb keeps in-frame clones, though not all of them. The sample lists about 30,000 clones, around four fifths occurring once. The germline gives CDR1 SGHTA, CDR2 FQGTGA. Trimming removed 4 bases from V and 5 bases from J; junction bases left unmatched: 4. CDR3 length: 13 amino acids. The TCR comes from a human donor in good health. The sample comprised CD4+ T cells from blood buffy coats. This chain uses TRBV7-3 with TRBJ2-5; 7 bases line up with TRBD1. CDR3 nucleotides: TGTGCCAGCAGCTGGGACAGTAGGGAGACCCAGTACTTC. Translated, it gives CASSWDSRETQYF.